The rows below give T cell receptor beta chains drawn from one sample of a study of PD-1 blockade in classical Hodgkin lymphoma. TCRdb's copy holds only in-frame clones and misses some; the assay was immunoSEQ multiplex PCR. This sample has around 26,000 clones, with roughly four fifths found just once. Source: peripheral blood mononuclear cells (PBMCs), taken before the second cycle of nivolumab. Receptors originate from a human donor with classical Hodgkin lymphoma. CDR3s include the opening cysteine and the closing phenylalanine or tryptophan. The order of the fields is J gene, V gene, clone size, D gene, CDR3 DNA, CDR3 protein. D genes are given only for firm matches. For some rows the clone size is stated as once, few or many, or as a class when expanded; others skip it.

TRBJ1-2,TRBV6-5,NA,NA,TGTGCCAGCAGTCCACCAGGGATCTATGGCTACACCTTC,CASSPPGIYGYTF
TRBJ1-6,TRBV6-5,NA,NA,TGTGCCAGCAGCCCCCCGGATTCACCCCTCCACTTT,CASSPPDSPLHF
TRBJ2-7,TRBV6-6,once,NA,TGTGCCAGCAGACCGGCGGCAGAGGCCTACGAGCAGTACTTC,CASRPAAEAYEQYF
TRBJ2-2,TRBV30,NA,NA,TGTGCCTGGACTACACGGAACACCGGGGAGCTGTTTTTT,CAWTTRNTGELFF
TRBJ2-1,TRBV10-3,NA,TRBD2,TGTGCCATCAGTGTATCGGGGGGGCCGAATGAGCAGTTCTTC,CAISVSGGPNEQFF
TRBJ2-3,TRBV5-6,NA,NA,TGTGCCAGCAGCTTGGTCCCAGGGGCGAGCACAGATACGCAGTATTTT,CASSLVPGASTDTQYF
TRBJ2-1,TRBV6-5,NA,TRBD2,TGTGCCAGCAGTCCAGCGGGGGGGCATAATGAGCAGTTCTTC,CASSPAGGHNEQFF
TRBJ1-1,TRBV25-1,NA,NA,TGTGCCAGCAGGGAGGAGACAGGCAGAAGAGCAGAGGCTTTCTTT,CASREETGRRAEAFF
TRBJ1-6,TRBV28,once,NA,TGTGCCAGCAGTTTAAAGGCCCGGGCTTCACCCCTCCACTTT,CASSLKARASPLHF
TRBJ2-7,TRBV7-8,NA,NA,TGTGCCAGCAGCTTAGCGGGGGCCAGTTACTACGAGCAGTACTTC,CASSLAGASYYEQYF
TRBJ2-7,TRBV6-5,NA,TRBD2,TGTGCCAGCAGTTACCGGGGGGGGGCCTACGAGCAGTACTTC,CASSYRGGAYEQYF
TRBJ1-1,TRBV6-1,once,NA,TGTGCCATCAGTGAGTCTGGGGCCTGGGCGGTGGGCACTGAAGCTTTCTTT,CAISESGAWAVGTEAFF
TRBJ1-5,TRBV5-1,NA,NA,TGCGCCAGCAGCTTGGAAGGAGTTCATAGCAATCAGCCCCAGCATTTT,CASSLEGVHSNQPQHF
TRBJ1-1,TRBV7-9,NA,NA,TGTGCCAGCAGCCCAATTTTAGGGGGTCCCTTAATGAACACTGAAGCTTTCTTT,CASSPILGGPLMNTEAFF
TRBJ1-6,TRBV2,few,TRBD1,TGTGCCAGCAGTGAAGCGTCAGGGGGCAGTTCACCCCTCCACTTT,CASSEASGGSSPLHF
TRBJ1-1,TRBV5-4,once,NA,TGTGCCAGCAGCTTACAGGGAAGGGACACTGAAGCTTTCTTT,CASSLQGRDTEAFF
TRBJ1-1,TRBV6-5,NA,NA,TGTGCCACGGCGGGGGGGGCCTCTGAAGCTTTCTTT,CATAGGASEAFF
TRBJ1-5,TRBV10-3,NA,NA,TGTGCCATCAGTGAAATAGGGGGAGTGTTGCAGGATCGAAGCAATCAGCCCCAGCATTTT,CAISEIGGVLQDRSNQPQHF
TRBJ2-3,TRBV4-3,NA,NA,TGCGCCAGCAGCCGAAGTGGCGGGGACACAGATACGCAGTATTTT,CASSRSGGDTDTQYF
TRBJ1-2,TRBV11-1,NA,NA,TGTGCCAGCGCTACGAGAGTTCATGGCTACACCTTC,CASATRVHGYTF
TRBJ2-7,TRBV11-2,NA,NA,TGTGCCAGCAGCTTAGATCCGGCGTTGCAGTACTTC,CASSLDPALQYF
TRBJ2-2,TRBV27,once,NA,TGTGCCAGCAGTTTAAGGTGGGGGTTGAGAGGGGACACCGGGGAGCTGTTTTTT,CASSLRWGLRGDTGELFF
TRBJ1-1,TRBV2,NA,TRBD1,TGTGCCAGCATTACCGGGACAGGGGATCGAGCTTTCTTT,CASITGTGDRAFF
TRBJ2-5,TRBV14,NA,TRBD1,TGTGCCAGCAGCCAGACAGGGGGGAGAGAGACCCAGTACTTC,CASSQTGGRETQYF
TRBJ1-5,TRBV7-9,NA,NA,TGTGCCAGCAGCCTGGACAGTTCTGGCAATCAGCCCCAGCATTTT,CASSLDSSGNQPQHF
TRBJ1-6,TRBV9,medium-sized,NA,TGTGCCAGCAGCGTAGAGGGCCGACGGGGTTCACCCCTCCACTTT,CASSVEGRRGSPLHF
TRBJ1-5,TRBV4-1,NA,NA,TGCGCCAGCAGCCAGCAGGGTGGCAATCAGCCCCAGCATTTT,CASSQQGGNQPQHF